The rows below give T cell receptor beta chains drawn from one sample of a study of cytomegalovirus exposure and HLA in healthy donors. Method: immunoSEQ multiplex PCR; TCRdb's copy keeps in-frame clones and lacks some. Among about 160,000 clones listed, roughly 86% were seen once. The specimen sequenced was PBMCs. The receptors here all came from a woman under 30 in good health and CMV-seropositive. Both conserved end residues are part of each CDR3. D genes are given only for firm matches. The size of a clone is reported for some rows only, either as once, few or many, or as a class for expanded clones.

J: TRBJ1-2; size: -; V: TRBV29-1; D: TRBD1; CDR3: CSVERRDRGNPLYGYTF; DNA: TGCAGCGTTGAACGAAGGGACAGGGGTAACCCGCTCTATGGCTACACCTTC
J: TRBJ2-3; size: -; V: TRBV6-5; D: -; CDR3: CASSSSGATDTQYF; DNA: TGTGCCAGCAGCAGTAGCGGCGCCACAGATACGCAGTATTTT
J: TRBJ2-1; size: -; V: TRBV6-4; D: -; CDR3: CASSDSTENEQFF; DNA: TGTGCCAGCAGTGACTCGACGGAGAATGAGCAGTTCTTC
J: TRBJ1-2; size: -; V: TRBV7-9; D: TRBD1; CDR3: CASSAFTGTVAPYGYTF; DNA: TGTGCCAGCAGCGCCTTTACCGGGACAGTGGCCCCCTATGGCTACACCTTC
J: TRBJ1-1; size: -; V: TRBV30; D: TRBD1; CDR3: CALYRQGAGTEAFF; DNA: TGTGCCTTATACCGACAGGGGGCCGGCACTGAAGCTTTCTTT
J: TRBJ2-2; size: -; V: TRBV29-1; D: -; CDR3: CSVEGLRENTGELFF; DNA: TGCAGCGTTGAGGGCTTGCGTGAGAACACCGGGGAGCTGTTTTTT
J: TRBJ2-7; size: -; V: TRBV7-8; D: -; CDR3: CASSSSGAQRAYEQYF; DNA: TGTGCCAGCAGCTCATCCGGAGCTCAGCGGGCCTACGAGCAGTACTTC
J: TRBJ1-4; size: -; V: TRBV5-4; D: TRBD1; CDR3: CASRIQGANEKLFF; DNA: TGTGCCAGCAGGATACAGGGGGCTAATGAAAAACTGTTTTTT
J: TRBJ2-1; size: -; V: TRBV9; D: -; CDR3: CASSVERGDEQFF; DNA: TGTGCCAGCAGCGTAGAAAGGGGTGATGAGCAGTTCTTC
J: TRBJ2-7; size: -; V: TRBV7-6; D: TRBD1; CDR3: CASSQQGQGSGEQYF; DNA: TGTGCCAGCAGCCAGCAGGGACAGGGGTCCGGCGAGCAGTACTTC
J: TRBJ2-2; size: -; V: TRBV19; D: -; CDR3: CASRSGANTGELFF; DNA: TGTGCCAGTAGGAGTGGGGCAAACACCGGGGAGCTGTTTTTT
J: TRBJ2-7; size: -; V: TRBV6-6; D: TRBD1; CDR3: CASSSTGGVYEQYF; DNA: TGTGCCAGCAGCTCGACAGGGGGGGTCTACGAGCAGTACTTC
J: TRBJ1-5; size: -; V: TRBV4-2; D: TRBD1; CDR3: CASSDPGTGGNQPQHF; DNA: TGTGCCAGCAGCGACCCCGGGACAGGGGGCAATCAGCCCCAGCATTTT
J: TRBJ1-2; size: -; V: TRBV19; D: -; CDR3: CASIPDPGYVYGYTF; DNA: TGTGCCAGCATCCCAGACCCCGGGTACGTCTATGGCTACACCTTC
J: TRBJ2-7; size: -; V: TRBV11-2; D: TRBD2; CDR3: CASTNPGEGRDEQYF; DNA: TGTGCCAGCACCAATCCGGGGGAGGGAAGGGACGAGCAGTACTTC
J: TRBJ1-1; size: -; V: TRBV28; D: TRBD1; CDR3: CASSLGGTGSTEAFF; DNA: TGTGCCAGCAGTTTGGGAGGGACAGGGAGCACTGAAGCTTTCTTT
J: TRBJ2-7; size: -; V: TRBV7-2; D: TRBD2; CDR3: CASSLDGTSGRTYEQYF; DNA: TGTGCCAGCAGCTTGGACGGGACTAGCGGGAGGACCTACGAGCAGTACTTC
J: TRBJ2-5; size: -; V: TRBV2; D: -; CDR3: CASSERQAQETQYF; DNA: TGTGCCAGCAGTGAGAGACAGGCCCAAGAGACCCAGTACTTC
J: TRBJ1-2; size: once; V: TRBV5-4; D: -; CDR3: CASSLSVLNYGYTF; DNA: TGTGCCAGCAGCTTGAGCGTCCTAAACTATGGCTACACCTTC